Below, 8 T cell receptor beta chains from the same sample are listed, as sequenced in a study of cytomegalovirus exposure and HLA in healthy donors. Primers for the PCR totalled 60 Vbeta and 13 Jbeta. Assay: immunoSEQ multiplex PCR; the TCRdb copy retains only in-frame clones and omits some. The profile covers around 200,000 clones, with over 60% appearing a single time and around 16% taken by the ten largest. Sequencing used PBMCs. The source of these receptors is a man in his forties in good health and CMV-seronegative.

The rearrangement uses TRBV19 and TRBJ2-1; TRBD2 matches at 10 bases. With 6 bases clipped from V and 8 bases from J, the junction kept 10 bases outside the gene matches. The CDR3 extends over 15 amino acids. Germline values: CDR1 LNHDA, CDR2 SQIVND (reference sequence). The CDR3 nucleotides are TGTGCCAGTAGGCAGCGGGAGGGCCGTATCGATGAGCAGTTCTTC. Its translation: CASRQREGRIDEQFF.

The rearrangement links TRBV4-3 to TRBJ2-7, with unresolved D. Germline CDR1 reads LGHNA; CDR2 reads YSLEER. V was cut by 0 bases and J by 3 bases, with 15 bases left in between. This CDR3 has 16 residues. CDR3 nucleotide sequence: TGCGCCAGCAGCCAAGATAACGAGGTCTTTTTCTACGAGCAGTACTTC. Protein: CASSQDNEVFFYEQYF.

The chain employs TRBV6-6 and TRBJ1-5; no firm D call. The CDR3 consists of 13 residues. Trimming took 11 bases from V and 0 from J, leaving 11 bases between them. CDR1 is MNHNY, CDR2 SVGAGI, per germline (reference sequence). In DNA form, the CDR3 reads TGTGCCGAATCGCCGGGTAGCAATCAGCCCCAGCATTTT. It translates to CAESPGSNQPQHF.

The chain is built from TRBV27 and TRBJ2-1; possible D gene TRBD1, 5 bases. The CDR3 has 12 residues. Trimming pared 2 bases from V and 10 bases from J, leaving 9 bases between. CDR1 is MNHEY, CDR2 SMNVEV, per germline (reference sequence). As DNA, the CDR3 is TGTGCCAGCAGTTTAGGGGCAGGCGAGCAGTTCTTC. Translating it yields CASSLGAGEQFF.

This sequence joins TRBV10-2 and TRBJ2-2; D is undetermined. Germline V gives CDR1 WSHSY, CDR2 SAAADI. Trimming took 0 bases from V and 4 from J, leaving 12 bases between them. The CDR3 is 16 amino acids. Here the CDR3 reads CASSESRGASTGELFF. DNA of the CDR3: TGCGCCAGCAGTGAGTCTCGCGGAGCGAGCACCGGGGAGCTGTTTTTT.

The chain is built from TRBV19 and TRBJ1-2; the D gene is possibly TRBD1 (6 bases). V was cut by 3 bases and J by 3 bases, with 8 bases left in between. This CDR3 contains 13 residues. Germline CDR1 reads LNHDA; CDR2 reads SQIVND (reference sequence). In nucleotides, the CDR3 is TGTGCCAGTAGTATGGACAGAGACTATGGCTACACCTTC. This encodes CASSMDRDYGYTF.

The chain has TRBV7-2 and TRBJ2-3, with 13 bases aligning to TRBD2. In germline, CDR1 is SGHTA, CDR2 FQGNSA. Trimming removed 3 bases from V and 2 bases from J; junction bases left unmatched: 5. This CDR3 has 17 amino acids. CDR3 bases: TGTGCCAGCAGCTTTCGCGGACTAGCGGGAGTCACAGATACGCAGTATTTT. Translated: CASSFRGLAGVTDTQYF.

The chain recombines TRBV5-1 with TRBJ2-1, with 13 bases aligning to TRBD2. From germline, CDR1 is SGHRS and CDR2 YFSETQ. With 2 bases clipped from V and 9 bases from J, the junction kept 5 bases outside the gene matches. The CDR3 contains 15 residues. The CDR3 sequence is CASSLLAGGPTEQFF. The CDR3, as DNA: TGCGCCAGCAGCTTACTAGCGGGAGGGCCCACTGAGCAGTTCTTC.